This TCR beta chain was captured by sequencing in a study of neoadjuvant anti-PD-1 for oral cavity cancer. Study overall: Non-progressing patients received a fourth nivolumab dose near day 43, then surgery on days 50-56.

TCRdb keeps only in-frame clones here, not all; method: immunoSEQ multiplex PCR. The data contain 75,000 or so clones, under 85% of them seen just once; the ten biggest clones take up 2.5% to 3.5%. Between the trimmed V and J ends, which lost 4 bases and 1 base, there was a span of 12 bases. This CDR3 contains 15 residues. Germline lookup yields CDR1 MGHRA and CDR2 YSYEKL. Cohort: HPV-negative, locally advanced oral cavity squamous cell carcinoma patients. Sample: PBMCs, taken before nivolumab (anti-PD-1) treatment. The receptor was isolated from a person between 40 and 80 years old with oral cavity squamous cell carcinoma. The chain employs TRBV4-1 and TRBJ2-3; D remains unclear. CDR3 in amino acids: CASSPLVQGTDTQYF. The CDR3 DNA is TGCGCCAGCAGCCCCCTTGTCCAGGGCACAGATACGCAGTATTTT.